This record looks at one T cell receptor (beta chain) sequence and its context. This clonotype was picked up many times. Its antigen specificity is not known. No base quality values were provided; no much bigger clone lies one nucleotide off. Receptor amplification or capture employed 5' RACE. TCRdb names Illumina HiSeq 2000 as the instrument used. A universal primer binding site was introduced by template switching, and a unique molecular identifier was present in the final cDNA, enabling accurate counting of TCR cDNA molecules. Specific primers in the conserved constant-segment region were used to synthesize first-strand cDNA for TCR alpha and beta chains. To control for contamination, every cDNA library was double barcoded, receiving both a SMART-Mk sample barcode and Illumina barcodes. TruSeq adapter sequences along with Illumina sample barcodes were introduced in two successive PCR steps. The TCR alpha and beta cDNA libraries were sequenced on the Illumina HiSeq platform using custom primers. In the original analysis: Unique molecular identifiers were extracted from raw reads with MiGEC, and CDR3 positions were determined with MiXCR. For each individual, recombination models were inferred using an EM algorithm with the repgenHMM and IGoR tools. The tcR package in R was used for shared clonotype analysis, with sharing normalized by the product of cloneset sizes. To study raw recombination free of thymic and clonal selection effects, out-of-frame nonproductive sequences were analyzed. TCRdb ran its own pipeline on the public reads, namely fastp trimming at Q25 and MiXCR clone calling, and kept in-frame beta chains. Each entry merges the rows of one CDR3 protein and shows their most common DNA and genes. TCRdb, not the original authors, processed these V and J calls. The sample profile shows a few hundred thousand distinct CDR3 sequences; 7.5% to 10% of them were found once. Of the sample, 2.5% to 3.5% falls within the top ten clones.

The source of the sample is a study of identical twins (dated by TCRdb to about 2016). About the full investigation: To test whether fetal clonotypes persist, this study deep-sequenced TCR alpha and beta repertoires from monozygotic twins, from unrelated adults of various ages, and from cord blood. Replicate twin experiments were performed at different times using different library preparation protocols to rule out contamination. Here is what the overall study found, with its caveats: A weaker excess of twin sharing was found in beta out-of-frame sequences because the signal-to-noise ratio was lowered by fewer shared sequences. Conclusions relied on cross-sectional statistical analysis, since the same donors could not be followed over many years. Out-of-frame TCR alpha sequences shared between twins showed an excess of low generation-probability sequences compared with coincidental sharing between unrelated individuals. Out-of-frame TCR alpha sharing in monozygotic twins was systematically underestimated by recombination models, whereas sharing between unrelated individuals was in agreement with the recombination models. Invariant T cells such as MAIT and iNKT could partly confound zero-insertion analyses, although diverse VJ usage argued against such confounding for most clonotypes. Fewer insertions were carried by abundant cord blood beta clonotypes, a similar but weaker trend appeared in young adult naive repertoires, and no such trend appeared in memory repertoires.

Every donor in the study was a healthy Caucasian. Three pairs of female monozygotic twins, all aged roughly 18 to 30 years, made up the twin cohort. RNA for TCR libraries was isolated from peripheral blood mononuclear cells. The CDR3, from cysteine to phenylalanine, totals 13 residues. Only CDR3 DNA is held: 39 bases, read in frame from base 1. CDR1 and CDR2 were assigned from the germline V gene as KGHSH and LQKENI. V loses 8 bases at its end and J loses 5 bases; junction bases beyond the gene matches: 3. These data also formed part of another study, on yellow fever vaccine responses in identical twins. The second study also describes: The authors reported that the T cell response to vaccination in identical twins appeared partly convergent and partly personalized. In the study, vaccine-responding T cell clones were precisely tracked in identical twins.

Material: PBMCs. The receptor comes from a woman under 30 in good health. The chain uses TRBV18 and TRBJ2-2; 9 nucleotides in the junction match TRBD2. The CDR3 in this case is CASAGLATGELFF. The DNA sequence is as follows: TGTGCCAGCGCGGGACTAGCTACCGGGGAGCTGTTTTTT.